One T cell receptor (beta chain) is described in this entry. This entry comes from a study of blood T cell repertoires in COVID-19. Study details: T cells, B-cell-depleted T cells, or PBMCs supplied cDNA or gDNA.

Assay used: immunoSEQ multiplex PCR; TCRdb lists only in-frame clones, some missing. The data contain 200,000 to 250,000 clones, just under 90% of them singletons. Germline V gene lookup returns CDR1 DFQATT and CDR2 SNEGSKA (reference sequence). The V end lost 3 bases, the J end lost 4 bases, and 6 bases lay between the germline ends. CDR3 size: 11 residues. This study enrolled people aged 18 to 89 from about 24 US geographic areas. The receptor's source is a man between 50 and 59 years old who had been exposed to COVID-19. The chain uses TRBV20-1 and TRBJ1-1; D gene ambiguous. Sequenced sample: PBMCs or T cells enriched from blood (not recorded which). The CDR3 DNA sequence: TGCAGTGCTAGCGGGTTCACTGAAGCTTTCTTT. Its protein product is CSASGFTEAFF.